This T cell receptor (beta chain) was recorded in a study of blood T cell repertoires in COVID-19. Study context: Acute and convalescent COVID-19 samples came from the United States, Italy and Spain. From T cells, B-cell-depleted T cells, or PBMCs came the material, which was cDNA or gDNA.

Germline CDR1 MNHNY, CDR2 SVGAGI (reference sequence). V was shortened by 0 bases and J by 4 bases, with 9 bases between the two germline ends. This CDR3 spans 14 amino acids. Per the original data handling: Scientists estimated how many nucleated cells there were by amplifying reference gene primers. The repertoire was sequenced with immunoSEQ multiplex PCR; TCRdb's copy has only in-frame clones and lacks some. V and J calls and clone size are those listed in that table; D and trimming were worked out from the DNA. Among tens of thousands of clones, under 95% were seen once, and the ten largest hold roughly 1.2%.

The origin of this receptor is a man in his sixties with acute or convalescent COVID-19. Sequenced: peripheral blood. This rearrangement joins TRBV6-6 to TRBJ1-1, with a possible D match to TRBD1 (6 bases). The CDR3 protein is CASSYSTGPTEAFF. CDR3 nucleotide sequence: TGTGCCAGCAGTTACTCGACAGGCCCCACTGAAGCTTTCTTT.